At least ten counts were recorded for the clone carrying this T cell receptor (beta chain). Its antigen is unknown. Disease duration was under 3 months in the ophthalmopathy patients, who also had a Clinical Activity Score of at least 3 and a NOSPECS grade of at least 4. PBMCs were obtained from 10 ml fresh peripheral blood. This CDR3 contains 15 residues. The germline V and J ends were trimmed by 1 base and 2 bases, with 9 bases remaining between them. The data were obtained in a study of T cells in Graves' hyperthyroidism and ophthalmopathy. Study-wide findings and caveats: Most clonotypes expanded in the thyroid (above 0.001) were also present in blood.

TCR beta CDR3 sequences were amplified from RNA transcripts. The TCR CDR3 first-round RT-PCR relied on the HTBI primer set. From the multiplex PCR reads, TCRdb called clonotypes with MiXCR, one entry per CDR3 protein. The table records approximately 410,000 distinct CDR3 sequences, roughly 14% of them present only once. The V and J genes are TRBV12-3 or TRBV12-4 and TRBJ1-5, with D hard to call. The sequence derives from a young man with Graves' ophthalmopathy. The sequencing input was blood. CDR3 sequence reads: CASSLGARGNQPQHF. As DNA, the CDR3 is TGTGCCAGCAGTTTAGGGGCCCGGGGCAATCAGCCCCAGCATTTT.